A selection of T cell receptor beta chains follows, all from one sample in a study of T-cell reconstitution after alpha-beta-depleted transplantation in children. TCRdb reprocessed the PCR reads via MiXCR and lists one record per CDR3 protein. Among about 610,000 distinct CDR3 sequences listed, under 12% were seen once. The material was PBMCs from the stem cell graft donor, obtained from the stem cell graft. These TCRs come from a human donor who donated a stem cell graft to a child with acute myeloid leukemia. CDR3s include the opening cysteine and the closing phenylalanine or tryptophan. D genes are given only for firm matches.

TRBD1 TRBJ2-2 TRBV5-1 CASSEGSGGRELFF
. TRBJ2-5 TRBV15 CATSRDTETQYF
TRBD2 TRBJ2-1 TRBV7-8 CASSSQRTSGGSYNEQFF
. TRBJ2-1 TRBV28 CASSLYRGASGRNEQFF
. TRBJ1-5 TRBV4-2 CASSQDLAGLQHF
TRBD2 TRBJ2-1 TRBV5-1 CASSLPSSGTSGYNEQFF
TRBD2 TRBJ2-2 TRBV5-1 CASSETSGNTGELFF
. TRBJ2-1 TRBV6-4 CTSSLLQGIGIVGGNEQFF
. TRBJ1-2 TRBV25-1 CASTLGDLSGYTF
. TRBJ1-5 TRBV30 CAWSPGHNNQPQHF
TRBD2 TRBJ2-7 TRBV5-4 CASNLGLGGEQYF
. TRBJ1-1 TRBV3-1 CASSLKLNTEAFF
. TRBJ2-3 TRBV6-5 CASSYSNFDTQYF
TRBD1 TRBJ1-2 TRBV28 CASSSDRGRIYGYTF
TRBD2 TRBJ2-3 TRBV7-6 CASSLGRLAAGAADTQYF
. TRBJ1-2 TRBV29-1 CSVGLGERNYGYTF
. TRBJ1-1 TRBV29-1 CSASGPGNTEAFF
. TRBJ1-2 TRBV6-4 CASREEQVLNYVYTF
. TRBJ2-7 TRBV7-2 CASSRAGGMSSYEQYF
TRBD2 TRBJ2-1 TRBV20-1 CSARDQSGRAQQFF
. TRBJ2-5 TRBV6-1 CASITGTLDQETQYF
. TRBJ2-7 TRBV28 CASRSPAGWALEYF
. TRBJ2-1 TRBV5-1 CASSLRAGSSVEQFF
TRBD2 TRBJ2-2 TRBV30 CAWSVTSGRWGGELFF
. TRBJ2-1 TRBV7-9 CASSLAPGEHLGQFF
. TRBJ2-1 TRBV6-2/TRBV6-3 CASSLRGGNFYNEQFF
TRBD2 TRBJ2-3 TRBV29-1 CSVEGIAGENTDTQYF
. TRBJ2-2 TRBV5-1 CASRAGLTRTGELFF
TRBD1 TRBJ2-1 TRBV6-2/TRBV6-3 CASSWTGTGSAEQFF
. TRBJ2-3 TRBV7-2 CASSLGGDWAQYF
. TRBJ2-2 TRBV5-1 CASSLGTDTGELFF
TRBD1 TRBJ1-1 TRBV7-9 CASSFGTADEAFF
. TRBJ2-3 TRBV29-1 CSVVSPAGGTDTQYF
. TRBJ2-3 TRBV2 CASSPHPGLNTQYF
. TRBJ2-5 TRBV14 CASSQLGPLQETQYF
. TRBJ2-7 TRBV29-1 CSVDDGSSYEQYF
. TRBJ2-1 TRBV7-9 CASSLLLGARGNEQFF
TRBD1 TRBJ1-1 TRBV20-1 CSARDANRGDSTEAFF
TRBD2 TRBJ2-1 TRBV27 CASMGGVVYNEQFF
. TRBJ2-1 TRBV10-3 CAISEGYNEQFF
. TRBJ1-4 TRBV2 CASSEGPGGEKLFF
. TRBJ2-3 TRBV4-2 CASSQGPRDTQYF
TRBD2 TRBJ2-5 TRBV20-1 CCARAAGTSPWETQYF
. TRBJ2-3 TRBV7-6 CASSILSLGTDTQYF
TRBD2 TRBJ2-7 TRBV25-1 CASSEKRTSGYEQYF
. TRBJ2-7 TRBV4-3 CASSQVLGASYEQYF
. TRBJ1-1 TRBV11-3 CASSLEDKGASTEAFF
TRBD2 TRBJ2-7 TRBV20-1 CSARARLAGAYEQYF
. TRBJ1-6 TRBV9 CASSVEGAGIPLHF
. TRBJ2-7 TRBV5-1 CASSSYSYEQYF
. TRBJ2-7 TRBV18 CASSPIPEDGEQYF
TRBD2 TRBJ2-1 TRBV9 CASSSNWGGNEQFF